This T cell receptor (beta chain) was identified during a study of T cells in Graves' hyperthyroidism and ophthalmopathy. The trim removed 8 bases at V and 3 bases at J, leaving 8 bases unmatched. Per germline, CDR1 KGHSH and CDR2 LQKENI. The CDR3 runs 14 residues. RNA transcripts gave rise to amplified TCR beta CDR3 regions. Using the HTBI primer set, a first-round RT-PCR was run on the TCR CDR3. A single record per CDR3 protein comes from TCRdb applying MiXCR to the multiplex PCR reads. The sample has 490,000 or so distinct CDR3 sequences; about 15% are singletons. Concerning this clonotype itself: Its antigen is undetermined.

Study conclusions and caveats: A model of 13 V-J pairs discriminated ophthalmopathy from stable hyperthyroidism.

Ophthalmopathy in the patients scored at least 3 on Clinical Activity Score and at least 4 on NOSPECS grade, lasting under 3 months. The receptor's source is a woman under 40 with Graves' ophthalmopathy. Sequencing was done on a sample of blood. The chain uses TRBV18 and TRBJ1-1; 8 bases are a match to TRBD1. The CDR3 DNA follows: TGTGCCAGCGTACCGGGACAGGCGGACACTGAAGCTTTCTTT. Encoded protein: CASVPGQADTEAFF.